This T cell receptor (beta chain) was sequenced for a study of cytomegalovirus exposure and HLA in healthy donors. Study-wide results and limits: Likely technical artifact: a cluster of highly shared sequence variants. Prior analysis indicated that the majority of TCR beta V segments exhibited productivity approximately 90% or approximately 30% of the time.

PCR involved 60 Vbeta and 13 Jbeta primers. The table came from immunoSEQ multiplex PCR; TCRdb's copy has only in-frame clones and leaves some out. The sample yields fewer than 200,000 clones, around four fifths seen once. For this clone: Antigen: not known.

The CDR3 covers 15 residues. The V gene lost 5 bases and the J gene lost 0 bases, with 17 bases spanning the gap. In germline, CDR1 is GTSNPN, CDR2 SVGIG (reference sequence). This TCR derives from a male donor in good health and CMV-seropositive. The rearrangement links TRBV30 to TRBJ2-7, with D perhaps matching TRBD1 (6 bases). Input material: PBMCs. CDR3 coding DNA: TGTGCCTGGGGGACATACTTTTCTGGCTCCTACGAGCAGTACTTC. Protein: CAWGTYFSGSYEQYF. The whole variable domain, filled in from reference TRBV30 and TRBJ2-7, reads SQTIHQWPATLVQPVGSPLSLECTVEGTSNPNLYWYRQAAGRGLQLLFYSVGIGQISSEVPQNLSASRPQDRQFILSSKKLLLSDSGFYLCAWGTYFSGSYEQYFGPGTRLTVT.